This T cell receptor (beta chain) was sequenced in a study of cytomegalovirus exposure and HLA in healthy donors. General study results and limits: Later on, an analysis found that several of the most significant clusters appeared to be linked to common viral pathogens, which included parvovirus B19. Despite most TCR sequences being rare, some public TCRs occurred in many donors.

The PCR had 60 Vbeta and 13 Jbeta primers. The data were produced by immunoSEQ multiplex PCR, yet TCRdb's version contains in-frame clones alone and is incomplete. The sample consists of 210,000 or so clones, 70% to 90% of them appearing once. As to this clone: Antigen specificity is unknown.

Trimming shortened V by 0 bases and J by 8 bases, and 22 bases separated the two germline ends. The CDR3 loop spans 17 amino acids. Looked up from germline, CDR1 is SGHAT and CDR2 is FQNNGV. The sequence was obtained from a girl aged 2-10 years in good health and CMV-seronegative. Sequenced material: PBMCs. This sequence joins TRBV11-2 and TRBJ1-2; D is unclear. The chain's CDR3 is CASSLDRLPSGPTGYTF. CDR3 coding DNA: TGTGCCAGCAGCTTAGACCGCCTTCCTAGCGGACCGACGGGCTACACCTTC.